This T cell receptor beta chain appears in the sequencing data of a study of CD8 T cells in Susac syndrome. 0.5 to 1 ug RNA was reverse transcribed with random hexamers. Across 54 Vbeta and 13 Jbeta, TCR beta CDR3 was amplified with immunoSEQ multiplex PCR. Using its own MiXCR run on the immunoSEQ multiplex PCR reads, TCRdb lists one record per CDR3 protein. The profile shows about 150,000 distinct CDR3 sequences, approximately 94% of them singletons. Sequencing of TCR beta was carried out in blood CD8+ and CD4+ T cells. Bulk CD8+ and CD4+ cells came from magnetic negative isolation; CD8+ TEMRA by FACS. This CDR3 comprises 15 residues. V was trimmed by 6 bases and J by 1 base, leaving 16 bases between them.

The source material was CD4+ T cells from PBMCs. The chain employs TRBV12-3 or TRBV12-4 and TRBJ2-7, with D perhaps TRBD2 (6 bases). The receptor was isolated from a human donor in good health. CDR3 DNA: TGTGCCAGCAGCTCTTCGGAGGGCCGGTCCTACGAGCAGTACTTC. Its protein is CASSSSEGRSYEQYF.